Presented here are 24 T cell receptor beta chains from one specimen sequenced in a study of CD8+CD57+ T cells in acquired aplastic anemia. The template for TCR beta VDJ and CDR3 sequence profiling was genomic DNA. TCRdb recomputed calls from the reads with MiXCR, one row per CDR3 protein. The data contain some 180,000 distinct CDR3 sequences, around 60% of them singletons. The sequenced patients had an expansion of CD8+CD57+ cells seen by flow cytometry. Sequencing was done on a sample of sorted CD4+, CD8+, or CD8+CD57+ T cells (not recorded which) from PBMCs. The receptors stem from a human donor with aplastic anemia.

V gene TRBV7-4 combines with J gene TRBJ2-3; TRBD2 matches at 10 bases. After removal of 1 base from V and 3 bases from J, the junction contained 4 bases not matched to a gene. The germline gives CDR1 SGHVT, CDR2 SQSDAQ. The CDR3 length is 16 residues. In DNA form, the CDR3 reads TGTGCCAGCAGCTTAGTAGCGACTAGCGGGACAGATACGCAGTATTTT. Translated: CASSLVATSGTDTQYF.

This clonotype was seen ten or more times. V gene TRBV7-3 combines with J gene TRBJ2-3; TRBD2 matches at 7 bases. The CDR3 runs 15 residues. V lost 4 bases to trimming and J lost 2 bases; unmatched junction nucleotides: 6. The germline V gene has CDR1 SGHTA and CDR2 FQGTGA. CDR3 sequence reads: CASSSAAGPTDTQYF. The CDR3 DNA is TGTGCCAGCAGCTCAGCAGCGGGGCCCACAGATACGCAGTATTTT. Drawing the rest from reference TRBV7-3 and TRBJ2-3, the complete variable domain is GAGVSQTPSNKVTEKGKYVELRCDPISGHTALYWYRQSLGQGPEFLIYFQGTGAADDSGLPNDRFFAVRPEGSVSTLKIQRTERGDSAVYLCASSSAAGPTDTQYFGPGTRLTVL.

The chain joins TRBV19 to TRBJ1-5; no definite D call. Germline V gene lookup returns CDR1 LNHDA and CDR2 SQIVND (reference sequence). This CDR3 has 14 amino acids. Trimming took 3 bases from V and 6 from J, leaving 12 bases between them. The CDR3 sequence is CASSMLEVSQPQHF. The CDR3 region has the DNA TGTGCCAGTAGTATGCTTGAGGTCTCTCAGCCCCAGCATTTT.

This clonotype has more than one count but fewer than ten. The chain employs TRBV2 and TRBJ1-6; TRBD1 aligns across 10 bases. The junction had 5 bases not matched to a gene; V was cut back by 2 bases and J by 10 bases. CDR1 and CDR2 (germline): SNHLY, FYNNEI. CDR3 length: 15 amino acids. The CDR3 coding sequence is TGTGCCAGCAGTGAAATCGGGACAGGGGTCTCACCCCTCCACTTT. This encodes CASSEIGTGVSPLHF.

This sequence joins TRBV14 and TRBJ2-7, with D perhaps TRBD1 (6 bases). CDR1 is SGHDN and CDR2 is FVKESK in the germline V gene. Trimming stripped 1 base from V and 3 bases from J, with 19 bases between. This CDR3 has 17 residues. The CDR3 DNA is TGTGCCAGCAGCCAAGCCTACGACAGGCAGGGCAACTACGAGCAGTACTTC. Translation gives CASSQAYDRQGNYEQYF.

This chain joins TRBV24-1 and TRBJ2-3; D is unresolved. From germline, CDR1 is KGHDR and CDR2 SFDVKD. The CDR3 has 17 residues. V was trimmed by 1 base and J by 5 bases, leaving 18 bases between them. CDR3 residues: CATSDLGWEGPGDTQYF. DNA for the CDR3: TGTGCCACCAGTGATTTAGGGTGGGAAGGGCCAGGAGATACGCAGTATTTT.

The chain employs TRBV24-1 and TRBJ2-7; tentative D call: TRBD1 (5 bases). Germline V gene sequence: CDR1 KGHDR, CDR2 SFDVKD. The length of the CDR3 is 14 residues. Trimming shortened V by 0 bases and J by 5 bases, and 10 bases separated the two germline ends. The CDR3 is CATSDLQTGDEQYF. The CDR3 DNA reads as TGTGCCACCAGTGATTTGCAAACAGGAGACGAGCAGTACTTC.

The chain recombines TRBV5-6 with TRBJ1-5; D gene uncertain. V was shortened by 0 bases and J by 2 bases, with 9 bases between the two germline ends. The CDR3 contains 15 residues. The germline V gene encodes CDR1 SGHDT and CDR2 YYEEEE. CDR3 bases: TGTGCCAGCAGCTTGGGGGGAATAGGCAATCAGCCCCAGCATTTT. This sequence encodes CASSLGGIGNQPQHF.

This chain connects TRBV10-3 to TRBJ2-7; no reliable D call. Germline loops: CDR1 ENHRY, CDR2 SYGVKD. V was clipped by 5 bases and J by 2 bases, with 13 bases between them. This CDR3 has 14 residues. CDR3 DNA: TGTGCCATCAGTACTACACCTACGACCTACGAGCAGTACTTC. This encodes CAISTTPTTYEQYF.

On this clonotype itself: A read error may account for a junction end that differs from germline. In DNA form, the CDR3 reads TGTGTCAGCAGCTTAGTCCCGGTCGCTGAAGCTTTCTTT. Protein: CVSSLVPVAEAFF. The chain employs TRBV11-3 and TRBJ1-1; D is ambiguous. This CDR3 contains 13 residues. CDR1 is SGHNT and CDR2 is YENEEA in the germline V gene.

As regards this clonotype: This may stem from a read error, because a much larger clone lies one nucleotide away. CDR3 sequence: CAGSPAGTGLYEQYF. The CDR3 bases are TGTGCCGGCAGCCCCGCCGGGACAGGGCTCTACGAGCAGTACTTC. This chain joins TRBV2 and TRBJ2-7; 9 positions agree with TRBD1. Germline V lookup: CDR1 SNHLY, CDR2 FYNNEI. CDR3 length equals 15 residues.

This clonotype was counted once. The gene calls are TRBV20-1 and TRBJ1-1, with D uncertain. V dropped 1 base and J dropped 1 base, with 7 bases sitting between them. The CDR3 spans 13 residues. Per the germline V gene, CDR1 is DFQATT and CDR2 is SNEGSKA (reference sequence). The DNA for the CDR3 is TGCAGTGCTAGAGGGGGATGGAACACTGAAGCTTTCTTT. Translation: CSARGGWNTEAFF.

The chain links TRBV7-9 to TRBJ1-2; 9 bases are shared with TRBD1. The V gene's germline CDR1 is SEHNR and CDR2 FQNEAQ (reference sequence). V dropped 1 base and J dropped 7; count of bases not matched to a gene: 7. The CDR3 contains 15 residues. CDR3 amino acids: CASSLGGQGFSGYTF. The DNA for the CDR3 is TGTGCCAGCAGCTTAGGGGGACAGGGCTTCTCTGGCTACACCTTC. The full variable domain, its missing parts supplied by reference TRBV7-9 and TRBJ1-2, is DTGVSQNPRHKITKRGQNVTFRCDPISEHNRLYWYRQTLGQGPEFLTYFQNEAQLEKSRLLSDRFSAERPKGSFSTLEIQRTEQGDSAMYLCASSLGGQGFSGYTFGSGTRLTVV.

The sample holds many counts of this clonotype. The rearrangement links TRBV24-1 to TRBJ2-7; TRBD1 is a possible D gene (6 bases). Germline CDR1 is KGHDR and CDR2 is SFDVKD. The ends were cut back, 4 bases at V and 6 bases at J, with 12 bases in the middle. This CDR3 has 13 residues. CDR3 DNA: TGTGCCACCAGTGACTTAACAGGGAGCGAGCAGTACTTC. It yields the protein CATSDLTGSEQYF.

The chain links TRBV12-3 or TRBV12-4 to TRBJ2-7; tentative D call: TRBD1 (5 bases). Trimming shortened V by 5 bases and J by 3 bases, and 14 bases separated the two germline ends. The CDR3 length is 14 residues. In nucleotides, the CDR3 is TGTGCCAGCAGTGACTGGGGCGCAGTCTACGAGCAGTACTTC. It is translated as CASSDWGAVYEQYF.

The chain couples TRBV15 to TRBJ1-2; D might be TRBD1 (6 bases). V lost 8 bases and J lost 9, with 19 bases in between. The CDR3 runs to 13 residues. Germline V gene sequence: CDR1 LNHNV, CDR2 YYDKDF (reference sequence). CDR3 nucleotide sequence: TGTGCCACCGGGACACTACCTGGGAATAGCTACACCTTC. Translation: CATGTLPGNSYTF.

Worth noting for this clonotype: The CDR3 does not close with the conserved phenylalanine or tryptophan, likely indicating a read error. The V call is TRBV29-1, the J call TRBJ2-1; D perhaps matches TRBD2 (5 bases). CDR3 length equals 15 residues. The germline gives CDR1 SQVTM, CDR2 ANQGSEA. V shed 4 bases and J shed 1 base, with 14 bases lying between them. Here the CDR3 reads CSVAAGSGSYNEQFS. The CDR3, as DNA: TGCAGCGTTGCCGCTGGCAGCGGTTCCTACAATGAGCAGTTCTCC.

The J gene is TRBJ1-6, the V gene TRBV12-3 or TRBV12-4; D uncertain. V was cut by 3 bases and J by 12 bases, with 12 bases left in between. The CDR3 has 13 amino acids. The DNA for the CDR3 is TGTGCCAGCAGTTTCGCGTCAATTCAACCCCTCCACTTT. Amino acid sequence: CASSFASIQPLHF.

This rearrangement joins TRBV20-1 to TRBJ1-5; the match to TRBD1 covers 7 bases. CDR1 DFQATT and CDR2 SNEGSKA come from the germline V gene (reference sequence). The length of the CDR3 is 11 residues. J was trimmed by 9 bases and V by 3 bases; bases with no gene match: 2. Written as DNA, the CDR3 is TGCAGTGCTAGCAGACAGGGGCCCCAGCATTTT. Translating gives CSASRQGPQHF.

This clonotype was detected many times. At one of its ends the junction is not consistent with the germline gene, which may arise from a read error. V and J are TRBV6-1 and TRBJ1-2; D remains unclear. Germline CDR1 MNHNS, CDR2 SASEGT. The CDR3 is made up of 13 amino acids. The CDR3 region has the DNA TGTGCCAGCAGCGAAGGTCCAGGATATGGCTACACCTTC. Translating it yields CASSEGPGYGYTF.

The gene calls are TRBV19 and TRBJ2-5; 7 nucleotides match TRBD2. Trimming at V came to 3 bases and at J to 2 bases, leaving 9 bases not matched to a gene. CDR1 and CDR2 (germline): LNHDA, SQIVND (reference sequence). The CDR3 loop spans 16 amino acids. CDR3 sequence reads: CASSIAPAGPQETQYF. DNA of the CDR3: TGTGCCAGTAGTATCGCCCCAGCGGGACCGCAAGAGACCCAGTACTTC.

The chain uses TRBV7-9 and TRBJ1-2; D possibly corresponds to TRBD1 (5 bases). The germline V and J ends were trimmed by 4 bases and 1 base, with 13 bases remaining between them. The CDR3 runs 15 residues. Germline CDR1 is SEHNR and CDR2 is FQNEAQ (reference sequence). CDR3 sequence reads: CASSSPIGDNYGYTF. In nucleotides, the CDR3 is TGTGCCAGCAGCTCCCCCATAGGGGATAACTATGGCTACACCTTC.

This clonotype appeared once. The chain is built from TRBV29-1 and TRBJ2-5; tentatively, D is TRBD2 (6 bases). Germline V gives CDR1 SQVTM, CDR2 ANQGSEA. The CDR3 spans 13 residues. Trimming shortened V by 6 bases and J by 2 bases, and 13 bases separated the two germline ends. The CDR3 nucleotides read TGCAGCGTGAAGACTAGTGGACAAGAGACCCAGTACTTC. Protein sequence: CSVKTSGQETQYF.

In nucleotides, the CDR3 is TGTGCCAGCAGTGACCCCGGGACTTCCAAAGGCAATGAGCAGTTCTTC. It codes for CASSDPGTSKGNEQFF. V and J are TRBV2 and TRBJ2-1, with D possibly TRBD2 on 6 matching bases. V dropped 3 bases and J dropped 6 bases, with 18 bases sitting between them. CDR1 SNHLY and CDR2 FYNNEI come from the germline V gene. CDR3 length equals 16 residues. Full variable domain (rest looked up from reference TRBV2 and TRBJ2-1): EPEVTQTPSHQVTQMGQEVILRCVPISNHLYFYWYRQILGQKVEFLVSFYNNEISEKSEIFDDQFSVERPDGSNFTLKIRSTKLEDSAMYFCASSDPGTSKGNEQFFGPGTRLTVL.